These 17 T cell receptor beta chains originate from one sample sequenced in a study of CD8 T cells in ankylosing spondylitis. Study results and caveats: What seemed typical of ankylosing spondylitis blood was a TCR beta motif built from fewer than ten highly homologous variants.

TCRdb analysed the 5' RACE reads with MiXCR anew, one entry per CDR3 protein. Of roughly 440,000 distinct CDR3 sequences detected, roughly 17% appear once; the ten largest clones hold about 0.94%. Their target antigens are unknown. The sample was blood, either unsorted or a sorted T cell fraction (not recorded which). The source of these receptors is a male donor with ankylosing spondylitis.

CDR3 sequence (DNA): TGTGCCAGCGGGTCGGCGGTAGATACGCAGTATTTT. The encoded protein is CASGSAVDTQYF. V is TRBV28 and J is TRBJ2-3; D gene uncertain. The CDR3 extends over 12 amino acids. Germline V gene lookup returns CDR1 MDHEN and CDR2 SYDVKM. V lost 8 bases and J lost 5, with 11 bases in between.

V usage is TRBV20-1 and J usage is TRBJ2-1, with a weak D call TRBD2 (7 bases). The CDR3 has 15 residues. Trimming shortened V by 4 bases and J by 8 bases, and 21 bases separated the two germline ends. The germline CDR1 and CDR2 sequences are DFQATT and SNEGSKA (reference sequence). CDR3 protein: CSANLFRGAPDEQFF. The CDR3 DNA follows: TGCAGTGCTAATCTCTTCCGGGGGGCACCGGATGAGCAGTTCTTC.

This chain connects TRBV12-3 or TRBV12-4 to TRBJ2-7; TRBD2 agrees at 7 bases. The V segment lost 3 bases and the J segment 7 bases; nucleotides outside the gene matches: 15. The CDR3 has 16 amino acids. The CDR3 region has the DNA TGTGCCAGCAGTTTTTCGGACCATAGGGAGGGTTGGGAGCAGTACTTC. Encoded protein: CASSFSDHREGWEQYF.

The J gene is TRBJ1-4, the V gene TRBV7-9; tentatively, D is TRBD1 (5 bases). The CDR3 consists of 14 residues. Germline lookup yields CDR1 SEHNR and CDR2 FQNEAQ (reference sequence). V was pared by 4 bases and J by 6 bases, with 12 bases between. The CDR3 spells CASSYGDVYEKLFF. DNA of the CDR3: TGTGCCAGCAGCTACGGGGACGTCTATGAAAAACTGTTTTTT.

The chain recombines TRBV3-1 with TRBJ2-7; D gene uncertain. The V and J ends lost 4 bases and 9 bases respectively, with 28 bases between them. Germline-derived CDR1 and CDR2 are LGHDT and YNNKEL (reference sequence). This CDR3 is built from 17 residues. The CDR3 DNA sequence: TGTGCCAGCAGCCCCCTTGGCAAAGACTGGAATGTACGAGGGCAGTACTTC. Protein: CASSPLGKDWNVRGQYF.

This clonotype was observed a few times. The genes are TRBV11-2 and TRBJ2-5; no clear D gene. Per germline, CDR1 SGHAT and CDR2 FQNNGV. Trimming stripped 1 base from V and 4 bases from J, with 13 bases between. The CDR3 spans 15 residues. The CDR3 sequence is CASSLGVRAGETQYF. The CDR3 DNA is TGTGCCAGCAGCTTAGGGGTAAGGGCCGGAGAGACCCAGTACTTC.

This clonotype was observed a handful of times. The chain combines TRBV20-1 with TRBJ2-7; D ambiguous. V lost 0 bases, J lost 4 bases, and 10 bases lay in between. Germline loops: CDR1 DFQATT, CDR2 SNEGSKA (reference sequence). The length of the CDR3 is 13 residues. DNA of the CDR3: TGCAGTGCTAGAGATAGGACGGCGTACGAGCAGTACTTC. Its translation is CSARDRTAYEQYF.

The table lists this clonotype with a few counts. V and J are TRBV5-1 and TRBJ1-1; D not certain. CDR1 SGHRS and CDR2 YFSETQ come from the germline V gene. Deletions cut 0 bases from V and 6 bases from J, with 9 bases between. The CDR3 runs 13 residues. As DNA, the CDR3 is TGCGCCAGCAGCTTGGCGGGCATCGCTGAAGCTTTCTTT. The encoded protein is CASSLAGIAEAFF.

The CDR3 here is CASSQDYKFNSPLHF. The CDR3 DNA is TGCGCCAGCAGCCAAGATTATAAGTTTAATTCACCCCTCCACTTT. The rearrangement links TRBV4-3 to TRBJ1-6; D uncertain. The V end lost 0 bases, the J end lost 6 bases, and 9 bases lay between the germline ends. Per germline, CDR1 LGHNA and CDR2 YSLEER. CDR3 size: 15 residues.

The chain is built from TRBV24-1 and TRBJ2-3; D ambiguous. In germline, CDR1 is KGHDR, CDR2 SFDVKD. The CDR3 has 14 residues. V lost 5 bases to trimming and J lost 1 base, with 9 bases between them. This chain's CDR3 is CATSGTSGTDTQYF. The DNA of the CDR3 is TGTGCCACCAGTGGCACCTCGGGCACAGATACGCAGTATTTT.

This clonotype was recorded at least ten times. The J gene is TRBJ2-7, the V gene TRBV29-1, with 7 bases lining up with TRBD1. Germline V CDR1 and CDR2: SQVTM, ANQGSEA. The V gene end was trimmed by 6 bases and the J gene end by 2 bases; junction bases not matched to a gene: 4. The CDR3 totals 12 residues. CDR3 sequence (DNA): TGCAGCGTCGCGGACAGGACCTACGAGCAGTACTTC. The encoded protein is CSVADRTYEQYF.

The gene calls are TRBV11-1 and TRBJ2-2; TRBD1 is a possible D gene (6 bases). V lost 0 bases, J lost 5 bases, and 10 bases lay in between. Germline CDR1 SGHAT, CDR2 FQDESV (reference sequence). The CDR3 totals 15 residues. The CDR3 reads CASSLAPGVTGELFF. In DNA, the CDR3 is TGTGCCAGCAGCTTAGCGCCAGGGGTTACCGGGGAGCTGTTTTTT.

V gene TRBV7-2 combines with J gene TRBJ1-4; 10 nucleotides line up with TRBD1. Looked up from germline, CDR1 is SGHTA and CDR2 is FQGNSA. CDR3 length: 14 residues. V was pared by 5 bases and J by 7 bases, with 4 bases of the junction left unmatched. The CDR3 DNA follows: TGTGCCAGCAGCAAGGACAGGGGGGCTGAAAAACTGTTTTTT. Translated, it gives CASSKDRGAEKLFF.

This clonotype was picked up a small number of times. The CDR3 spells CAISESGEGTSGQFF. In DNA, the CDR3 is TGTGCCATCAGTGAGTCTGGAGAGGGGACTAGTGGGCAGTTCTTC. V is TRBV10-3 and J is TRBJ2-1; TRBD2 agrees at 8 bases. J lost 12 bases, V lost 0 bases, and 10 bases had no gene match. This CDR3 is 15 amino acids long. CDR1 and CDR2 from the germline V gene are ENHRY and SYGVKD.

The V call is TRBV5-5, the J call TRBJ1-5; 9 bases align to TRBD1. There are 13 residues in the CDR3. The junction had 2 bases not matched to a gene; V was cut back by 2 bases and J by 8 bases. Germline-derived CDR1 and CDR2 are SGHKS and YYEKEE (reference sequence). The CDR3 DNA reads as TGTGCCAGCAGCTTTCGGACAGGGGAGCCCCAGCATTTT. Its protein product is CASSFRTGEPQHF.

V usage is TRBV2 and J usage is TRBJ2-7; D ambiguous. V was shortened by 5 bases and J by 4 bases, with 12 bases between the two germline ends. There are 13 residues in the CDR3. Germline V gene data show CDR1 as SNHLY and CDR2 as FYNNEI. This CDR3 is CASSLRDLYEQYF. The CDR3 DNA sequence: TGTGCCAGCAGTTTAAGGGATCTATACGAGCAGTACTTC.

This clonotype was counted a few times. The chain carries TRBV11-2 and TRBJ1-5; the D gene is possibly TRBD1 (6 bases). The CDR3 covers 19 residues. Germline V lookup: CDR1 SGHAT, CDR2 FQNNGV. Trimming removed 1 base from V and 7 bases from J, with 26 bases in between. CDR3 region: CASSLGRGGAPEWDQPQHF. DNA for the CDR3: TGTGCCAGCAGCTTAGGTCGGGGGGGGGCCCCGGAGTGGGACCAGCCCCAGCATTTT.